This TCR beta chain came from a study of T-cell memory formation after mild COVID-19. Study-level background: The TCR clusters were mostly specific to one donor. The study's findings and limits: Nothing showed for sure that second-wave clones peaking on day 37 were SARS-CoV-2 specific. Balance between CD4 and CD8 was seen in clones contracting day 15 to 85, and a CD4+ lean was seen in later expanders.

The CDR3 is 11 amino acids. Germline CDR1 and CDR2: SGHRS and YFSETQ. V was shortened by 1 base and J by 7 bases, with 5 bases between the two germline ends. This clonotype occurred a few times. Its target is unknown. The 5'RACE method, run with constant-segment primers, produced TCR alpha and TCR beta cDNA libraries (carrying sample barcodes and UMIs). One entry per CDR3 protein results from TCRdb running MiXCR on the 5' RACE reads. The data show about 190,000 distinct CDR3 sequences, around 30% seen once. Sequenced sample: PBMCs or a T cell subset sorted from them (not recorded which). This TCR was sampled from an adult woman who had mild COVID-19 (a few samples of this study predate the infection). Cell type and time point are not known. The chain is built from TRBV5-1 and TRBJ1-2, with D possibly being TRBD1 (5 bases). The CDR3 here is CASSLRGGYTF. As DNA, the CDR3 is TGCGCCAGCAGCTTGAGGGGTGGCTACACCTTC.